These T cell receptor beta chains were read from a single sample in a study of blood T cell repertoires in COVID-19. Produced via immunoSEQ multiplex PCR; TCRdb's table is partial and in-frame only. The sample has 200,000 to 250,000 clones, approximately 84% seen once. Sequenced: peripheral blood. The receptors stem from a woman aged 50 to 60 with active or convalescent COVID-19. Both conserved end residues are part of each CDR3. Fields, in order: D gene, V gene, CDR3 length, J gene, clone size, CDR3 protein, CDR3 DNA. The D gene is left open where the match is weak. The listing skips clone size in some rows; elsewhere it reads once, few, many or a size class.

D: NA
V: TRBV19
length: 14
J: TRBJ2-1
size: NA
CDR3: CASRPPGGSNEQFF
DNA: TGTGCCAGTAGACCCCCCGGAGGGAGCAATGAGCAGTTCTTC

D: NA
V: TRBV9
length: 15
J: TRBJ2-7
size: NA
CDR3: CASSVGGSITYEQYF
DNA: TGTGCCAGCAGCGTAGGCGGATCCATAACCTACGAGCAGTACTTC

D: NA
V: TRBV15
length: 16
J: TRBJ2-3
size: NA
CDR3: CATSRVLGGGADTQYF
DNA: TGTGCCACCAGCAGAGTCCTTGGCGGGGGCGCAGATACGCAGTATTTT

D: TRBD1
V: TRBV2
length: 15
J: TRBJ1-2
size: NA
CDR3: CASSEGTGVLYGYTF
DNA: TGTGCCAGCAGTGAAGGGACAGGGGTCCTCTATGGCTACACCTTC

D: NA
V: TRBV29-1
length: 11
J: TRBJ1-2
size: few
CDR3: CSVEWTEGYTF
DNA: TGCAGCGTTGAGTGGACAGAGGGCTACACCTTC

D: TRBD2
V: TRBV5-6
length: 17
J: TRBJ2-2
size: NA
CDR3: CASSLAGGRPNTGELFF
DNA: TGTGCCAGCAGCCTGGCGGGGGGCCGTCCGAACACCGGGGAGCTGTTTTTT

D: TRBD1
V: TRBV5-4
length: 15
J: TRBJ2-5
size: NA
CDR3: CASSSTGGGEETQYF
DNA: TGTGCCAGCAGCTCCACAGGGGGCGGAGAAGAGACCCAGTACTTC

D: TRBD2
V: TRBV6-5
length: 14
J: TRBJ2-3
size: NA
CDR3: CASTRGGGTDTQYF
DNA: TGTGCCAGCACCAGGGGCGGGGGGACAGATACGCAGTATTTT

D: TRBD1
V: TRBV27
length: 16
J: TRBJ1-6
size: NA
CDR3: CASSSRGQIVGSPLHF
DNA: TGTGCCAGCAGTTCAAGGGGGCAAATAGTCGGGTCACCCCTCCACTTT

D: TRBD1
V: TRBV7-8
length: 16
J: TRBJ1-5
size: NA
CDR3: CASSLLRGRPRQPQHF
DNA: TGTGCCAGCAGCTTACTCAGGGGGCGACCTCGGCAGCCCCAGCATTTT

D: NA
V: TRBV6-5
length: 14
J: TRBJ1-2
size: NA
CDR3: CASSKQGSDYGYTF
DNA: TGTGCCAGCAGTAAACAGGGATCTGACTATGGCTACACCTTC

D: TRBD1
V: TRBV2
length: 15
J: TRBJ1-5
size: NA
CDR3: CASSGQGASNQPQHF
DNA: TGTGCCAGCAGCGGACAGGGGGCTTCGAATCAGCCCCAGCATTTT

D: TRBD1
V: TRBV6-2/TRBV6-3
length: 16
J: TRBJ1-6
size: NA
CDR3: CASSPQGSFYNSPLHF
DNA: TGTGCCAGCAGTCCACAGGGGTCTTTCTATAATTCACCCCTCCACTTT

D: NA
V: TRBV30
length: 14
J: TRBJ2-1
size: NA
CDR3: CAWSVWERNNEQFF
DNA: TGTGCCTGGAGTGTATGGGAGAGGAACAATGAGCAGTTCTTC

D: NA
V: TRBV2
length: 14
J: TRBJ1-4
size: NA
CDR3: CASKQDLFNEKLFF
DNA: TGTGCCAGCAAACAGGACCTGTTTAATGAAAAACTGTTTTTT

D: TRBD2
V: TRBV4-1
length: 16
J: TRBJ2-1
size: NA
CDR3: CASSQPTSGSWNEQFF
DNA: TGCGCCAGCAGCCAACCTACTAGCGGGAGTTGGAATGAGCAGTTCTTC

D: NA
V: TRBV12-5
length: 14
J: TRBJ2-5
size: NA
CDR3: CASGLERGGETQYF
DNA: TGTGCTAGTGGTTTGGAGCGAGGGGGAGAGACCCAGTACTTC

D: NA
V: TRBV7-3
length: 15
J: TRBJ1-1
size: NA
CDR3: CASSASTGFKSEAFF
DNA: TGTGCCAGCAGCGCCAGCACAGGGTTTAAATCTGAAGCTTTCTTT

D: TRBD1
V: TRBV30
length: 13
J: TRBJ1-1
size: few
CDR3: CAWGDRGETEAFF
DNA: TGTGCCTGGGGGGACAGGGGCGAAACTGAAGCTTTCTTT

D: NA
V: TRBV6-5
length: 11
J: TRBJ2-5
size: NA
CDR3: CASSEPGTQYF
DNA: TGTGCCAGCAGCGAGCCGGGAACTCAGTACTTC

D: TRBD1
V: TRBV6-5
length: 13
J: TRBJ2-3
size: NA
CDR3: CASYRTGSDTQYF
DNA: TGTGCCAGCTATCGGACAGGGTCAGATACGCAGTATTTT

D: TRBD2
V: TRBV25-1
length: 14
J: TRBJ2-5
size: NA
CDR3: CASSTRGGQETQYF
DNA: TGTGCCAGCTCAACCCGGGGGGGCCAAGAGACCCAGTACTTC

D: NA
V: TRBV9
length: 17
J: TRBJ2-3
size: NA
CDR3: CASSVGVAGARTDTQYF
DNA: TGTGCCAGCAGCGTGGGCGTAGCAGGGGCCCGCACAGATACGCAGTATTTT

D: NA
V: TRBV10-3
length: 11
J: TRBJ1-1
size: NA
CDR3: CAISRDTEAFF
DNA: TGTGCCATCAGTCGGGACACTGAAGCTTTCTTT

D: NA
V: TRBV3-1/TRBV3-2
length: 18
J: TRBJ2-5
size: NA
CDR3: CASSQQRGAGSPRKTQYF
DNA: TGTGCCAGCAGCCAACAACGGGGGGCCGGTTCCCCCCGCAAGACCCAGTACTTC

D: TRBD2
V: TRBV3-1/TRBV3-2
length: 17
J: TRBJ2-3
size: NA
CDR3: CASSQGLAGGSTDTQYF
DNA: TGTGCCAGCAGCCAAGGATTAGCGGGGGGTAGCACAGATACGCAGTATTTT

D: NA
V: TRBV5-6
length: 13
J: TRBJ2-5
size: NA
CDR3: CASSLNRGETQYF
DNA: TGTGCCAGCAGCTTGAATAGGGGCGAGACCCAGTACTTC

D: TRBD2
V: TRBV11-2
length: 15
J: TRBJ2-3
size: NA
CDR3: CASSFSAGVTDTQYF
DNA: TGTGCCAGCAGCTTTTCGGCGGGGGTTACAGATACGCAGTATTTT

D: NA
V: TRBV3-1/TRBV3-2
length: 13
J: TRBJ1-3
size: few
CDR3: CASSRHSGNTIYF
DNA: TGTGCCAGCAGCCGGCACTCTGGAAACACCATATATTTT

D: TRBD1
V: TRBV20-1
length: 15
J: TRBJ2-1
size: NA
CDR3: CSASLGQGSNNEQFF
DNA: TGCAGTGCTAGTTTGGGACAGGGATCCAACAATGAGCAGTTCTTC

D: NA
V: TRBV27
length: 14
J: TRBJ1-1
size: NA
CDR3: CASSYGGGNTEAFF
DNA: TGTGCCAGCAGTTATGGGGGGGGGAACACTGAAGCTTTCTTT

D: TRBD2
V: TRBV4-1
length: 15
J: TRBJ2-1
size: NA
CDR3: CASRRDSGSKNEQFF
DNA: TGCGCCAGCAGGCGAGATAGCGGGAGTAAAAATGAGCAGTTCTTC

D: NA
V: TRBV7-9
length: 16
J: TRBJ1-2
size: NA
CDR3: CASSSGPTTGNYGYTF
DNA: TGTGCCAGCAGCTCGGGCCCCACGACGGGGAACTATGGCTACACCTTC

D: NA
V: TRBV3-1/TRBV3-2
length: 13
J: TRBJ1-2
size: NA
CDR3: CASSPQPNYGYTF
DNA: TGTGCCAGCAGTCCACAGCCTAACTATGGCTACACCTTC

D: NA
V: TRBV5-1
length: 15
J: TRBJ1-2
size: NA
CDR3: CASSGGGTDVYGYTF
DNA: TGCGCCAGCAGCGGTGGGGGGACGGATGTCTATGGCTACACCTTC

D: NA
V: TRBV6-5
length: 12
J: TRBJ2-3
size: NA
CDR3: CASSPGEYTQYF
DNA: TGTGCCAGCAGTCCCGGAGAGTATACGCAGTATTTT

D: NA
V: TRBV2
length: 14
J: TRBJ1-4
size: NA
CDR3: CASSDAGINEKLFF
DNA: TGTGCCAGCAGTGACGCGGGGATTAATGAAAAACTGTTTTTT

D: NA
V: TRBV2
length: 14
J: TRBJ1-1
size: NA
CDR3: CASSFHYANTEAFF
DNA: TGTGCCAGCAGTTTCCACTATGCTAACACTGAAGCTTTCTTT

D: NA
V: TRBV6-5
length: 15
J: TRBJ2-1
size: NA
CDR3: CASSYRSGSYNEQFF
DNA: TGTGCCAGCAGTTATCGGTCAGGCTCCTACAATGAGCAGTTCTTC

D: TRBD1
V: TRBV28
length: 15
J: TRBJ1-5
size: many
CDR3: CAGSTGENHNQPQHF
DNA: TGTGCCGGATCTACAGGGGAAAATCACAATCAGCCCCAGCATTTT

D: TRBD1
V: TRBV4-2
length: 14
J: TRBJ1-2
size: NA
CDR3: CASSTTGANYGYTF
DNA: TGTGCCAGCAGCACCACAGGGGCTAACTATGGCTACACCTTC

D: TRBD1
V: TRBV28
length: 14
J: TRBJ2-7
size: NA
CDR3: CASSLGTGAYEQYF
DNA: TGTGCCAGCAGTTTAGGGACAGGGGCCTACGAGCAGTACTTC

D: TRBD2
V: TRBV7-9
length: 15
J: TRBJ2-1
size: NA
CDR3: CASSLGREGLHEQFF
DNA: TGTGCCAGCAGCCTTGGCCGGGAGGGCCTTCATGAGCAGTTCTTC

D: TRBD1
V: TRBV29-1
length: 11
J: TRBJ1-1
size: NA
CDR3: CSVEGQGPTFF
DNA: TGCAGCGTTGAGGGACAGGGGCCAACTTTCTTT

D: NA
V: TRBV3-1/TRBV3-2
length: 14
J: TRBJ1-6
size: NA
CDR3: CASSQTGIGSPLHF
DNA: TGTGCCAGCAGCCAAACAGGGATAGGTTCACCCCTCCACTTT

D: NA
V: TRBV28
length: 18
J: TRBJ2-3
size: NA
CDR3: CASRDDFPHPLAPDTQYF
DNA: TGTGCCAGCAGGGATGACTTCCCTCACCCCCTTGCCCCAGATACGCAGTATTTT

D: TRBD2
V: TRBV5-1
length: 15
J: TRBJ2-3
size: NA
CDR3: CASTGGGSGADTQYF
DNA: TGCGCCAGCACGGGCGGCGGGAGTGGTGCGGATACGCAGTATTTT

D: NA
V: TRBV9
length: 14
J: TRBJ1-3
size: NA
CDR3: CASSADRDGNTIYF
DNA: TGTGCCAGCAGCGCGGACAGAGATGGAAACACCATATATTTT

D: TRBD1
V: TRBV4-1
length: 16
J: TRBJ2-7
size: NA
CDR3: CASSQDRWTGGYEQYF
DNA: TGCGCCAGCAGCCAAGATCGCTGGACAGGCGGATACGAGCAGTACTTC

D: NA
V: TRBV5-4
length: 14
J: TRBJ2-2
size: once
CDR3: CASSSGQRTGELFF
DNA: TGTGCCAGCAGCTCCGGACAGCGCACCGGGGAGCTGTTTTTT

D: NA
V: TRBV10-3
length: 14
J: TRBJ1-4
size: NA
CDR3: CAISAGETNEKLFF
DNA: TGTGCCATCAGTGCCGGGGAAACTAATGAAAAACTGTTTTTT

D: NA
V: TRBV4-1
length: 12
J: TRBJ1-3
size: NA
CDR3: CASSHLGNTIYF
DNA: TGCGCCAGCAGCCACTTGGGAAACACCATATATTTT

D: TRBD2
V: TRBV2
length: 17
J: TRBJ2-1
size: few
CDR3: CASSEGLAGGPGNEQFF
DNA: TGTGCCAGCAGTGAAGGATTAGCGGGAGGGCCGGGCAATGAGCAGTTCTTC

D: NA
V: TRBV3-1/TRBV3-2
length: 13
J: TRBJ1-4
size: NA
CDR3: CASSQGTTGKLFF
DNA: TGTGCCAGCAGCCAAGGCACTACCGGGAAACTGTTTTTT

D: NA
V: TRBV24-1
length: 15
J: TRBJ2-1
size: NA
CDR3: CATSDLTQDYNEQFF
DNA: TGTGCCACCAGTGATTTGACCCAGGATTACAATGAGCAGTTCTTC

D: NA
V: TRBV5-5
length: 15
J: TRBJ2-2
size: NA
CDR3: CASSFGRTNTGELFF
DNA: TGTGCCAGCAGTTTCGGACGGACTAACACCGGGGAGCTGTTTTTT

D: TRBD1
V: TRBV28
length: 14
J: TRBJ1-5
size: NA
CDR3: CASIRQGGNQPQHF
DNA: TGTGCCAGCATCCGACAGGGAGGCAATCAGCCCCAGCATTTT

D: NA
V: TRBV5-1
length: 13
J: TRBJ2-1
size: once
CDR3: CASSPQRLGEQFF
DNA: TGCGCCAGCAGCCCTCAGAGACTGGGTGAGCAGTTCTTC